A selection of T cell receptor beta chains follows, all from one sample in a study of cytomegalovirus exposure and HLA in healthy donors. Sequencing was performed with immunoSEQ multiplex PCR; in TCRdb, only in-frame clones are kept and a portion is missing. The profile shows more than 110,000 clones, around 85% of them singletons. Source material: PBMCs. Receptors were obtained from a female donor in good health and CMV-seronegative. The CDR3 runs from the conserved cysteine through the conserved F or W. A D gene is named only where the DNA matches it firmly. Rows may omit the clone size; those that give it use once, few, many or a size class.

clone size	J gene	V gene	D gene	CDR3 DNA	CDR3 protein
NA	TRBJ2-1	TRBV18	TRBD1	TGTGCCAGCTCAGGACAGGGTGCCTACAATGAGCAGTTCTTC	CASSGQGAYNEQFF
NA	TRBJ2-2	TRBV15	TRBD1	TGTGCCACCAGCAGAGAGCAGGGGGCCCGGACCGGGGAGCTGTTTTTT	CATSREQGARTGELFF
NA	TRBJ2-2	TRBV6-5	NA	TGTGCCAGCAGTTACCTGACCTCGGGCACCGGGGAGCTGTTTTTT	CASSYLTSGTGELFF
NA	TRBJ1-5	TRBV27	NA	TGTGCCAGCAGTCCGCGGGACGACAATCAGCCCCAGCATTTT	CASSPRDDNQPQHF
NA	TRBJ1-5	TRBV18	TRBD1	TGTGCCAGCTCACCCACTCCGACAGGGACAGATCAGCCCCAGCATTTT	CASSPTPTGTDQPQHF
NA	TRBJ1-1	TRBV27	NA	TGTGCCACCCGGCGGTACACTGAAGCTTTCTTT	CATRRYTEAFF
NA	TRBJ2-2	TRBV6-1	TRBD2	TGTGCCAGCAGTGTGGGAGGGAGCGGGAGAGAGGAGCTGTTTTTT	CASSVGGSGREELFF
NA	TRBJ2-7	TRBV6-1	NA	TGTGCCAGCAGTGGAGACCGCGGCTACGAGCAGTACTTC	CASSGDRGYEQYF
NA	TRBJ1-2	TRBV6-5	NA	TGTGCCAGCAGTAAGATAGGACAGAGCGCTGGCTACACCTTC	CASSKIGQSAGYTF
once	TRBJ1-1	TRBV30	NA	TGTGCCTGGAGCCCCCCATCGACGGGGGACACTGAAGCTTTCTTT	CAWSPPSTGDTEAFF
NA	TRBJ2-7	TRBV28	TRBD2	TGTGCCAGCAGTCTAAGTTCCAGCGGGAGGGTCGAGCAGTACTTC	CASSLSSSGRVEQYF
NA	TRBJ1-1	TRBV18	TRBD1	TGTGCCAGCTCACCACCGGACAGGGGATGGACTGAAGCTTTCTTT	CASSPPDRGWTEAFF
NA	TRBJ2-3	TRBV10-3	NA	TGTGCCATCAGTGATGTAGTACGGGAAAGCACAGATACGCAGTATTTT	CAISDVVRESTDTQYF
NA	TRBJ2-5	TRBV6-5	TRBD1	TGTGCCAGCAGTTACACCGGAACAGGGGGAGAGACCCAGTACTTC	CASSYTGTGGETQYF
NA	TRBJ2-1	TRBV5-4	TRBD2	TGTGCCAGCAGCTGGATGGGACTACTCGACTACAATGAGCAGTTCTTC	CASSWMGLLDYNEQFF
NA	TRBJ2-7	TRBV5-6	TRBD2	TGTGCCAGCAGCTTGACTAGCGGGAAGCAGTACTTC	CASSLTSGKQYF
NA	TRBJ2-1	TRBV7-2	TRBD2	TGTGCCAGCAGCCCCGGACTAGCGGGAGAAATTGAGCAGTTCTTC	CASSPGLAGEIEQFF
NA	TRBJ2-7	TRBV29-1	TRBD1	TGCAGCGTCTCCGGGACAGGGGCCTACGAGCAGTACTTC	CSVSGTGAYEQYF
NA	TRBJ1-2	TRBV28	NA	TGTGCCAGCAGTTCCCCTATCCTCTCGATAAGATATGGCTACACCTTC	CASSSPILSIRYGYTF
once	TRBJ2-2	TRBV7-7	NA	TGTGCTAGCAGCCCGGGACGGCTCCTTAAGGGCGGGGAGCTGTTTTTT	CASSPGRLLKGGELFF
NA	TRBJ1-4	TRBV20-1	NA	TGCAGTGCGGCAGGGAGGGAAAAACTGTTTTTT	CSAAGREKLFF
NA	TRBJ2-1	TRBV29-1	TRBD2	TGCAGCGTTGACCGGGACTACACCAATGAGCAGTTCTTC	CSVDRDYTNEQFF
NA	TRBJ1-5	TRBV29-1	NA	TGCAGCGTTGGGGAGAATAGCAATCAGCCCCAGCATTTT	CSVGENSNQPQHF
NA	TRBJ2-5	TRBV28	NA	TGTGCCAGCAGAGGGGGGGGCCAGGGGGAGACCCAGTACTTC	CASRGGGQGETQYF